This T cell receptor (beta chain) was captured by sequencing in a study of T cells in Graves' hyperthyroidism and ophthalmopathy. Germline loops: CDR1 ENHRY, CDR2 SYGVKD. The CDR3 is made up of 16 amino acids. Trimming removed 2 bases from V and 5 bases from J; junction bases left unmatched: 7. This clonotype was observed a few times. Regions amplified from RNA transcripts were the TCR beta CDR3 regions. Initially, a first-round RT-PCR of the TCR CDR3 employed the HTBI primer set. MiXCR, run by TCRdb on the multiplex PCR reads, gives a single entry per CDR3 protein. In the table there are 500,000 to 650,000 distinct CDR3 sequences, about 46% of which are singletons.

This TCR was recovered from an adult woman with Graves' disease, either hyperthyroidism or ophthalmopathy (not recorded which). The rearrangement joins TRBV10-3 to TRBJ2-5, with 11 nucleotides matching TRBD1. Sequencing was performed on peripheral blood or thyroid tissue (not recorded which). CDR3: CAISEPGQGAGETQYF. In DNA form, the CDR3 reads TGTGCCATCAGTGAGCCCGGACAGGGGGCTGGGGAGACCCAGTACTTC.